Listed here are 5 T cell receptor beta chains from one sample, sequenced in a study of Tregs in tolerant kidney transplant recipients. The repertoire was sequenced with immunoSEQ multiplex PCR; TCRdb's copy has only in-frame clones and lacks some. The data contain around 120,000 clones, roughly 92% of them singletons. The sequenced material came from CD4+ T cells from blood. The receptors here all came from a human donor in good health.

This chain connects TRBV30 to TRBJ2-7; 10 positions agree with TRBD2. Germline assignment: CDR1 GTSNPN and CDR2 SVGIG (reference sequence). Germline trimming cut 8 bases from V and 6 bases from J; bases unmatched to any gene: 4. The length of the CDR3 is 11 residues. CDR3 in amino acids: CAGLAGVEQYF. The CDR3 DNA is TGTGCCGGGCTAGCGGGGGTCGAGCAGTACTTC.

The rearrangement joins TRBV4-2 to TRBJ1-1, with D maybe TRBD1 (5 bases). The CDR3 contains 13 residues. Deletions cut 3 bases from V and 1 base from J, with 6 bases between. Germline-derived CDR1 and CDR2 are LGHNA and YNFKEQ. Here the CDR3 DNA reads TGTGCCAGCAGCCAGGGGGAGAACACTGAAGCTTTCTTT. This gives the protein CASSQGENTEAFF.

The chain combines TRBV6-6 with TRBJ1-3, with TRBD1 matching 8 bases. V lost 2 bases to trimming and J lost 3 bases; unmatched junction nucleotides: 6. The CDR3 is 16 amino acids. CDR1 and CDR2 from the germline V gene are MNHNY and SVGAGI (reference sequence). The CDR3 DNA is TGTGCCAGCAGTTACAAGCAGGGGGCGAGTGGAAACACCATATATTTT. Translation: CASSYKQGASGNTIYF.

The chain carries TRBV7-9 and TRBJ1-5; 7 bases line up with TRBD1. V was pared by 5 bases and J by 1 base, with 5 bases of the junction left unmatched. The CDR3 length is 15 residues. Looked up from germline, CDR1 is SEHNR and CDR2 is FQNEAQ (reference sequence). CDR3 sequence: CASSPGQESNQPQHF. The CDR3 DNA is TGTGCCAGCAGCCCTGGACAGGAGAGCAATCAGCCCCAGCATTTT.

In this sample, this clone turned up a few times. The chain uses TRBV7-3 and TRBJ1-1, with D uncertain. CDR3 length equals 14 residues. The germline V gene encodes CDR1 SGHTA and CDR2 FQGTGA. V gave up 1 base and J gave up 2 bases, with 8 bases separating them. The CDR3 sequence is CASSLIPGNTEAFF. The CDR3, as DNA: TGTGCCAGCAGCTTAATTCCCGGAAACACTGAAGCTTTCTTT.